The 7 T cell receptor beta chains below all came from one sample that was sequenced in a study of blood T cell repertoires in COVID-19. Produced via immunoSEQ multiplex PCR; TCRdb's table is partial and in-frame only. The table lists roughly 400,000 clones, 75% to 90% of them singletons. Material: PBMCs or T cells enriched from blood (not recorded which). These receptors all come from a man younger than 40 who had recovered from COVID-19.

Written as DNA, the CDR3 is TGTGCCAGCAGTGAAGCGGGACAGAACACTGAAGCTTTCTTT. This codes for CASSEAGQNTEAFF. This chain links TRBV6-1 with TRBJ1-1, with a tentative D call TRBD1 (6 bases). Per the germline V gene, CDR1 is MNHNS and CDR2 is SASEGT. The V end was cut by 0 bases, the J end by 1 base, with 6 bases between. CDR3 length: 14 amino acids.

The chain recombines TRBV28 with TRBJ2-7; a possible D gene is TRBD1 (5 bases). The CDR3 contains 12 residues. In germline, CDR1 is MDHEN, CDR2 SYDVKM. V was cut by 7 bases and J by 3 bases, with 10 bases left in between. CDR3 DNA: TGTGCCAGCACCTGGGGCAGCTACGAGCAGTACTTC. Translating it yields CASTWGSYEQYF.

The chain recombines TRBV7-2 with TRBJ1-5, with D hard to call. Germline values: CDR1 SGHTA, CDR2 FQGNSA. This CDR3 has 15 amino acids. With 1 base removed from V and 3 bases from J, the gap between germline ends came to 10 bases. The CDR3 DNA is TGTGCCAGCAGCTTAGGTAACAGCATCAATCAGCCCCAGCATTTT. This encodes CASSLGNSINQPQHF.

This chain connects TRBV4-1 to TRBJ2-7; unclear D gene. This CDR3 is built from 14 residues. The germline gives CDR1 MGHRA, CDR2 YSYEKL. Trimming cost V 0 bases and J 3 bases, with 9 bases left between them. CDR3 in amino acids: CASSQDYGDYEQYF. The DNA for the CDR3 is TGCGCCAGCAGCCAAGATTACGGAGACTACGAGCAGTACTTC.

This chain links TRBV4-2 with TRBJ2-7, with D perhaps matching TRBD2 (6 bases). The CDR3 extends over 15 amino acids. The V end lost 2 bases, the J end lost 1 base, and 12 bases lay between the germline ends. The germline V gene encodes CDR1 LGHNA and CDR2 YNFKEQ. The CDR3 loop reads CASSQSTGESYEQYF. The CDR3 coding sequence is TGTGCCAGCAGCCAATCGACGGGAGAGTCCTACGAGCAGTACTTC.

The chain combines TRBV28 with TRBJ2-7; 7 bases are shared with TRBD1. This CDR3 has 14 amino acids. CDR1 is MDHEN and CDR2 is SYDVKM in the germline V gene. The junction had 2 bases not matched to a gene; V was cut back by 3 bases and J by 0 bases. As DNA, the CDR3 is TGTGCCAGCAGTTTCCGGGACAGCTCCTACGAGCAGTACTTC. Its protein product is CASSFRDSSYEQYF.

V is TRBV11-2 and J is TRBJ2-1; the match to TRBD2 covers 13 bases. The CDR3 spans 18 residues. With 1 base clipped from V and 2 bases from J, the junction kept 5 bases outside the gene matches. Germline lookup yields CDR1 SGHAT and CDR2 FQNNGV. CDR3 residues: CASSLVLAGGRAYNEQFF. The CDR3 region has the DNA TGTGCCAGCAGCTTAGTACTAGCGGGAGGGCGCGCCTACAATGAGCAGTTCTTC.